This section outlines one TCR beta chain sequence together with its context. Its antigen is not known. These data belong to a study of cytomegalovirus exposure and HLA in healthy donors. Whole-study findings and limits: Highly shared variants forming one cluster were likely a sequencing artifact. In an earlier analysis, most TCR beta V segments were productive about 87% or about 30% of the time.

V lost 4 bases, J lost 3 bases, and 9 bases stayed unmatched. Germline assignment: CDR1 SGHAT and CDR2 FQNNGV. The CDR3 consists of 16 residues. A multiplex PCR was run with 60 Vbeta primers and 13 Jbeta primers. In the original processing: An analysis performed later counted 70 million to 90 million unique TCR beta chains (roughly 9.9 million of them shared). Sequencing was performed with immunoSEQ multiplex PCR; in TCRdb, only in-frame clones are kept and a portion is missing. D and trimming come from the DNA, and the V and J calls and clone size come from that table. Of around 100,000 clones in the sample, approximately 70% were seen once.

The gene calls are TRBV11-2 and TRBJ1-3, with 7 bases that match TRBD1. Sequences were obtained from PBMCs. The receptor comes from a man younger than 40 in good health and CMV-seropositive. The CDR3 here is CASSSQAGTVGNTIYF. The CDR3 coding sequence is TGTGCCAGCAGCTCGCAGGCGGGGACAGTTGGAAACACCATATATTTT.